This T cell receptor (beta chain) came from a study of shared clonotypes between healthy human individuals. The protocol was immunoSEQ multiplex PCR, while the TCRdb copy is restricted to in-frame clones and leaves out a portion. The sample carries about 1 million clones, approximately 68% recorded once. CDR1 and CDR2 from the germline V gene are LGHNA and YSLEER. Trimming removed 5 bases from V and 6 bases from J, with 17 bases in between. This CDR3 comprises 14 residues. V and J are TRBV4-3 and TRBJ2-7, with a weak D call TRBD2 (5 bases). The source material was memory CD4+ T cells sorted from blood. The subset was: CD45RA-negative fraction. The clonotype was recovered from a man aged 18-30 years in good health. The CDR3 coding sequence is TGCGCCAGCAGCACGCGGCCTCACGAGGGCGAGCAGTACTTC. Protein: CASSTRPHEGEQYF.